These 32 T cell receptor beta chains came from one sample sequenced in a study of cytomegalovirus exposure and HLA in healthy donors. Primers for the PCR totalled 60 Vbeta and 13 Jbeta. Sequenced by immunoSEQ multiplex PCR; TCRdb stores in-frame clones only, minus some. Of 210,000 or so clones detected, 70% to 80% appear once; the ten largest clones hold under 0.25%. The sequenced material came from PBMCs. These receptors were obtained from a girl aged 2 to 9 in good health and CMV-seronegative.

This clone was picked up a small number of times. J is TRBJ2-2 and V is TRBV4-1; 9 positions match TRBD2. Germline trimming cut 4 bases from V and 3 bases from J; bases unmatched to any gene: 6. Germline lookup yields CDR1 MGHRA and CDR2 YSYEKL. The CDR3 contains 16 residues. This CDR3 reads CASSLRLAGYTGELFF. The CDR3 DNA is TGCGCCAGCAGCCTAAGGCTAGCGGGATACACCGGGGAGCTGTTTTTT.

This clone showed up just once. The CDR3 here is CASYEAWNSPLHF. The CDR3 DNA is TGTGCCAGCTACGAGGCTTGGAATTCACCCCTCCACTTT. This chain connects TRBV6-5 to TRBJ1-6; D unresolved. V lost 8 bases, J lost 7 bases, and 12 bases lay in between. The CDR3 covers 13 residues. CDR1 is MNHEY, CDR2 SVGAGI, per germline.

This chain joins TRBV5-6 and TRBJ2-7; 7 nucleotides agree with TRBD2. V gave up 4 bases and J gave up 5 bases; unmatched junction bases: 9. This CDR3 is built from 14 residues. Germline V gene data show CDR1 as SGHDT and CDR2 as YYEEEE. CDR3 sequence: CASSLRTRSDEQYF. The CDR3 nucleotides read TGTGCCAGCAGCCTTCGGACTAGAAGCGACGAGCAGTACTTC.

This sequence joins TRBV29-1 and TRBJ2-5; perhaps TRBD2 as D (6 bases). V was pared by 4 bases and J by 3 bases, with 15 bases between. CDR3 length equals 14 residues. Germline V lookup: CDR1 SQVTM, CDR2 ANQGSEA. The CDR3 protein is CSVGGVRRKETQYF. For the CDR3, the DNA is TGCAGCGTTGGGGGGGTACGTCGTAAAGAGACCCAGTACTTC.

CDR3 in amino acids: CASSFSAGGLYTGELFF. As DNA, the CDR3 is TGCGCCAGCAGCTTCTCCGCGGGGGGGCTCTACACCGGGGAGCTGTTTTTT. V and J are TRBV5-1 and TRBJ2-2; 9 bases are shared with TRBD2. From germline, CDR1 is SGHRS and CDR2 YFSETQ. V shed 2 bases and J 3 bases; nucleotides not matched to a gene: 8. The CDR3 has 17 amino acids.

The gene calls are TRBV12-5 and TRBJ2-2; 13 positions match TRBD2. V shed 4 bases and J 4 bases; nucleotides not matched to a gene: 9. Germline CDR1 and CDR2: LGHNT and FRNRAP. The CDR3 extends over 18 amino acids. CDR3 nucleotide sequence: TGTGCTAGTGGTTATGGGACTAGCGGGGATGCTGGCACCGGGGAGCTGTTTTTT. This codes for CASGYGTSGDAGTGELFF.

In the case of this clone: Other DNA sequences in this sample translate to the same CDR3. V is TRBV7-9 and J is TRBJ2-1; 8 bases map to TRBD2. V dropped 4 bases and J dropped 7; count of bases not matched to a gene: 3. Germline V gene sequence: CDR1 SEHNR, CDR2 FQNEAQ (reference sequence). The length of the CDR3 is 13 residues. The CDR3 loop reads CASSSGGGNEQFF. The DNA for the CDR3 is TGTGCCAGCAGCTCGGGGGGGGGAAATGAGCAGTTCTTC.

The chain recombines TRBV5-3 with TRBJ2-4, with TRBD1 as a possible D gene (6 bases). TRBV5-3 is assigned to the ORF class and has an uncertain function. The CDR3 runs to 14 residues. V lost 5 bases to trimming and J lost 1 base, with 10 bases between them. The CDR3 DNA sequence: TGTGCCAGAAGTTTCGACAGGGCCAAAAACATTCAGTACTTC. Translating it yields CARSFDRAKNIQYF.

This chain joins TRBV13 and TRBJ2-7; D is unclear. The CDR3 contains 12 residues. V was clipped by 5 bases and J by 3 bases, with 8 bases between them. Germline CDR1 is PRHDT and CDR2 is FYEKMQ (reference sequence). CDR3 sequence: CASSLTFYEQYF. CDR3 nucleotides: TGTGCCAGCAGCCTGACTTTCTACGAGCAGTACTTC.

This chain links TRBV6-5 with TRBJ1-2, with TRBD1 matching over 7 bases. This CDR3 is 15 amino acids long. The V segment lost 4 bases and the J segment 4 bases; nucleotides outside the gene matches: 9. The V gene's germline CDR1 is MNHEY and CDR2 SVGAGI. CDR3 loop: CASSSRGGSLYGYTF. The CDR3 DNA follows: TGTGCCAGCAGTTCTCGAGGGGGCTCCCTCTATGGCTACACCTTC.

DNA for the CDR3: TGTGCTAGTGGCCCAGGACAGGAGTTGGATCAGCCCCAGCATTTT. Residues: CASGPGQELDQPQHF. The V call is TRBV12-5, the J call TRBJ1-5; 7 bases line up with TRBD1. The J segment lost 5 bases and the V segment lost 6 bases, leaving 10 bases of the junction unmatched. CDR1 is LGHNT and CDR2 is FRNRAP in the germline V gene. This CDR3 comprises 15 residues.

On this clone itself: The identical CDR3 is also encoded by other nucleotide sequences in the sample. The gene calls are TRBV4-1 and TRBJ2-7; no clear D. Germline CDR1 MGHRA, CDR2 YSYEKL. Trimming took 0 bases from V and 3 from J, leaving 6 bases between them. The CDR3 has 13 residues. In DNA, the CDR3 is TGCGCCAGCAGCCAAGAATCTAGCTACGAGCAGTACTTC. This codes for CASSQESSYEQYF.

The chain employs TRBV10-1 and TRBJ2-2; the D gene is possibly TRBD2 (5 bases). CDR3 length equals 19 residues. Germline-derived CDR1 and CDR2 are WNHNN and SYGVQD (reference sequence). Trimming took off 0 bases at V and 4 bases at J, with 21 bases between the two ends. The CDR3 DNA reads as TGCGCCAGCAGTGAGTCTTTGGCGGGTCCCGCACTTGGCACCGGGGAGCTGTTTTTT. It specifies CASSESLAGPALGTGELFF.

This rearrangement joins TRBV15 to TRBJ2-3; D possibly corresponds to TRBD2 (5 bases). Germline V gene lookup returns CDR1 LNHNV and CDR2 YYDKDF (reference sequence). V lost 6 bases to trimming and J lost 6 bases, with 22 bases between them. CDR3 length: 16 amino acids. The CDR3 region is CATSNTPRDSKDTQYF. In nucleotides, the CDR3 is TGTGCCACCAGTAATACTCCCCGGGATTCGAAGGATACGCAGTATTTT.

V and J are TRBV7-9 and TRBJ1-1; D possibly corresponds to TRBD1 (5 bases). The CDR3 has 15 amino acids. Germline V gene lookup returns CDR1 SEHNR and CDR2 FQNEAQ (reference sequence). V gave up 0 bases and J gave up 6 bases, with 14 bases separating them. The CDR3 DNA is TGTGCCAGCAGCTTAGCGCTTCGGGGGAGCGCTGAAGCTTTCTTT. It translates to CASSLALRGSAEAFF.

The CDR3 nucleotides are TGTGCCAGCACGGAGCAAGAGACCCAGTACTTC. Its protein is CASTEQETQYF. The gene calls are TRBV6-1 and TRBJ2-5; D is undetermined. CDR1 MNHNS and CDR2 SASEGT come from the germline V gene. CDR3 size: 11 residues. V gave up 7 bases and J gave up 2 bases, with 5 bases separating them.

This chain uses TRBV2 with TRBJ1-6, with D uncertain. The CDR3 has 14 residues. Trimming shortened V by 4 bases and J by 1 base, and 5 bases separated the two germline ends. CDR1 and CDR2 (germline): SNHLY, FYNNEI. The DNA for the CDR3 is TGTGCCAGCAGTGGAGAGTCCTATAATTCACCCCTCCACTTT. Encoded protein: CASSGESYNSPLHF.

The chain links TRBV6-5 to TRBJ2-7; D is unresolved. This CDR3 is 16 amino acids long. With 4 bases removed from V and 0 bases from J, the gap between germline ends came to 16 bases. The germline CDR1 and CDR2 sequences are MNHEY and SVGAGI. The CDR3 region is CASSSNRLRSSYEQYF. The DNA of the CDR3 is TGTGCCAGCAGTTCGAACCGACTGAGGAGCTCCTACGAGCAGTACTTC.

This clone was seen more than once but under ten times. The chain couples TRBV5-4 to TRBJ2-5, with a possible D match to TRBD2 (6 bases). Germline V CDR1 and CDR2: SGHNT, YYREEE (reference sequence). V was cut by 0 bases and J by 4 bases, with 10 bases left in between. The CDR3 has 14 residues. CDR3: CASSLVDSGETQYF. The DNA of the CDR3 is TGTGCCAGCAGCTTGGTGGATAGCGGAGAGACCCAGTACTTC.

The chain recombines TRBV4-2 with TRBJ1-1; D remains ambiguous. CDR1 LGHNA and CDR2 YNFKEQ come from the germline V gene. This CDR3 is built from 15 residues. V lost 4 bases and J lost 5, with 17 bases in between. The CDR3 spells CASSPYGENPTEAFF. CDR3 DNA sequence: TGTGCCAGCAGCCCATACGGAGAAAACCCGACTGAAGCTTTCTTT.

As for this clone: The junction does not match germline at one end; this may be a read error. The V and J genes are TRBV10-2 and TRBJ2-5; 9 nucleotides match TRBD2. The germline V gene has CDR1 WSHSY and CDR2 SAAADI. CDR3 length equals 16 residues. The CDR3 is CASSETSGRSQGTQYF. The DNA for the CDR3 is TGCGCCAGCAGTGAAACTAGCGGGCGGTCGCAAGGGACCCAGTACTTC.

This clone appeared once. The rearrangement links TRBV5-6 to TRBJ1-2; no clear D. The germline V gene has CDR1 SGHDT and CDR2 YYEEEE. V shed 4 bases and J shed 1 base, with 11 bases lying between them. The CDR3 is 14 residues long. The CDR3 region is CASSRPRSNYGYTF. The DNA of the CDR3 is TGTGCCAGCAGCCGCCCCCGGAGTAACTATGGCTACACCTTC.

As DNA, the CDR3 is TGCGCCAGCAGCTTGCAGGAGGGCCGGGAGCTGTTTTTT. Protein: CASSLQEGRELFF. The rearrangement uses TRBV5-1 and TRBJ2-2; the D gene is possibly TRBD2 (6 bases). Per the germline V gene, CDR1 is SGHRS and CDR2 is YFSETQ. V lost 1 base, J lost 9 bases, and 10 bases lay in between. CDR3 size: 13 residues. The complete variable domain, with remaining parts taken from reference TRBV5-1 and TRBJ2-2, reads KAGVTQTPRYLIKTRGQQVTLSCSPISGHRSVSWYQQTPGQGLQFLFEYFSETQRNKGNFPGRFSGRQFSNSRSEMNVSTLELGDSALYLCASSLQEGRELFFGEGSRLTVL.

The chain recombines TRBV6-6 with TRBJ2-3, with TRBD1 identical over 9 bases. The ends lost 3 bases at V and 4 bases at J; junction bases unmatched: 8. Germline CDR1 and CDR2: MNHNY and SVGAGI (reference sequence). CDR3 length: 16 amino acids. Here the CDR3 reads CASSYGDRGTADTQYF. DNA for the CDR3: TGTGCCAGCAGTTATGGAGACAGGGGGACAGCAGATACGCAGTATTTT.

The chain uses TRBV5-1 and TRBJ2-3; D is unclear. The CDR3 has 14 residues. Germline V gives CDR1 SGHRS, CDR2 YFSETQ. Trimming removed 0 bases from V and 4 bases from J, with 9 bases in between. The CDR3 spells CASSLAVLPDTQYF. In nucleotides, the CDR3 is TGCGCCAGCAGCTTGGCGGTACTCCCAGATACGCAGTATTTT.

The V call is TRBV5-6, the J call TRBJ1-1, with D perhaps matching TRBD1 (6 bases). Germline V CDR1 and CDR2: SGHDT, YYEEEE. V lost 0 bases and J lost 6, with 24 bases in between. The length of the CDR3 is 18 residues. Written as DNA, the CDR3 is TGTGCCAGCAGCTTGGCTTTGGGGAGGGGGAGGTGGGACCCTGAAGCTTTCTTT. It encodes CASSLALGRGRWDPEAFF. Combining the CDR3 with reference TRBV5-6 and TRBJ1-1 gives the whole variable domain DAGVTQSPTHLIKTRGQQVTLRCSPKSGHDTVSWYQQALGQGPQFIFQYYEEEERQRGNFPDRFSGHQFPNYSSELNVNALLLGDSALYLCASSLALGRGRWDPEAFFGQGTRLTVV.

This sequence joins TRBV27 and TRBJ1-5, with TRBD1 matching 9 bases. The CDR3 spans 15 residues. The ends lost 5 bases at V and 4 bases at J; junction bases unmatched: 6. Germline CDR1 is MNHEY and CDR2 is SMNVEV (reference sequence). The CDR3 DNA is TGTGCCAGCAGTCTACAGGGGGCTTTGAATCAGCCCCAGCATTTT. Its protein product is CASSLQGALNQPQHF.

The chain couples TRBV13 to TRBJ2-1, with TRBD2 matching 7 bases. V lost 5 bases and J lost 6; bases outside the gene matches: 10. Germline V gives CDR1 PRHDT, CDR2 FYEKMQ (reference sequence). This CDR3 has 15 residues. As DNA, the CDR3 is TGTGCCAGCAGCGGGGTACCTACGGGGGGCAATGAGCAGTTCTTC. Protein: CASSGVPTGGNEQFF. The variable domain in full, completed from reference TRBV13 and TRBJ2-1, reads AAGVIQSPRHLIKEKRETATLKCYPIPRHDTVYWYQQGPGQDPQFLISFYEKMQSDKGSIPDRFSAQQFSDYHSELNMSSLELGDSALYFCASSGVPTGGNEQFFGPGTRLTVL.

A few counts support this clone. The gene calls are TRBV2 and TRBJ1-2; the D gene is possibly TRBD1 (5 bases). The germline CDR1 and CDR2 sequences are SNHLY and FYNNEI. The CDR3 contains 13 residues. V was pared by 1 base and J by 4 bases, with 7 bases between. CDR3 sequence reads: CASSEGGLYGYTF. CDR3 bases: TGTGCCAGCAGTGAAGGGGGCCTCTATGGCTACACCTTC. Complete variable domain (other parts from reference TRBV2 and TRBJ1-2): EPEVTQTPSHQVTQMGQEVILRCVPISNHLYFYWYRQILGQKVEFLVSFYNNEISEKSEIFDDQFSVERPDGSNFTLKIRSTKLEDSAMYFCASSEGGLYGYTFGSGTRLTVV.

The CDR3 loop is CASTFIRGQSHEQYF. The CDR3 region has the DNA TGTGCCAGCACGTTCATCAGAGGACAGAGCCACGAGCAGTACTTC. The chain is built from TRBV6-5 and TRBJ2-7, with D possibly TRBD1 on 6 matching bases. The length of the CDR3 is 15 residues. V was shortened by 7 bases and J by 5 bases, with 21 bases between the two germline ends. Germline CDR1 reads MNHEY; CDR2 reads SVGAGI.

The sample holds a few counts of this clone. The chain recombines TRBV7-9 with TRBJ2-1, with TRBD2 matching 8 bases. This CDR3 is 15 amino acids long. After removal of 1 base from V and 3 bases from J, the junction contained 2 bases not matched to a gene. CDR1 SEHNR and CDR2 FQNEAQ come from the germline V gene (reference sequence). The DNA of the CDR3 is TGTGCCAGCAGCTTAGTACTAGCGGACTACAATGAGCAGTTCTTC. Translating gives CASSLVLADYNEQFF.

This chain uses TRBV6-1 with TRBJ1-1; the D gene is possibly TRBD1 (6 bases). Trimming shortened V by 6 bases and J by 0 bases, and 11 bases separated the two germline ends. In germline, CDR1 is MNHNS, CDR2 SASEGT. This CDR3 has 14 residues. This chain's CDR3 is CASSPTGMNTEAFF. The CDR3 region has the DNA TGTGCCAGCAGCCCCACAGGGATGAACACTGAAGCTTTCTTT.